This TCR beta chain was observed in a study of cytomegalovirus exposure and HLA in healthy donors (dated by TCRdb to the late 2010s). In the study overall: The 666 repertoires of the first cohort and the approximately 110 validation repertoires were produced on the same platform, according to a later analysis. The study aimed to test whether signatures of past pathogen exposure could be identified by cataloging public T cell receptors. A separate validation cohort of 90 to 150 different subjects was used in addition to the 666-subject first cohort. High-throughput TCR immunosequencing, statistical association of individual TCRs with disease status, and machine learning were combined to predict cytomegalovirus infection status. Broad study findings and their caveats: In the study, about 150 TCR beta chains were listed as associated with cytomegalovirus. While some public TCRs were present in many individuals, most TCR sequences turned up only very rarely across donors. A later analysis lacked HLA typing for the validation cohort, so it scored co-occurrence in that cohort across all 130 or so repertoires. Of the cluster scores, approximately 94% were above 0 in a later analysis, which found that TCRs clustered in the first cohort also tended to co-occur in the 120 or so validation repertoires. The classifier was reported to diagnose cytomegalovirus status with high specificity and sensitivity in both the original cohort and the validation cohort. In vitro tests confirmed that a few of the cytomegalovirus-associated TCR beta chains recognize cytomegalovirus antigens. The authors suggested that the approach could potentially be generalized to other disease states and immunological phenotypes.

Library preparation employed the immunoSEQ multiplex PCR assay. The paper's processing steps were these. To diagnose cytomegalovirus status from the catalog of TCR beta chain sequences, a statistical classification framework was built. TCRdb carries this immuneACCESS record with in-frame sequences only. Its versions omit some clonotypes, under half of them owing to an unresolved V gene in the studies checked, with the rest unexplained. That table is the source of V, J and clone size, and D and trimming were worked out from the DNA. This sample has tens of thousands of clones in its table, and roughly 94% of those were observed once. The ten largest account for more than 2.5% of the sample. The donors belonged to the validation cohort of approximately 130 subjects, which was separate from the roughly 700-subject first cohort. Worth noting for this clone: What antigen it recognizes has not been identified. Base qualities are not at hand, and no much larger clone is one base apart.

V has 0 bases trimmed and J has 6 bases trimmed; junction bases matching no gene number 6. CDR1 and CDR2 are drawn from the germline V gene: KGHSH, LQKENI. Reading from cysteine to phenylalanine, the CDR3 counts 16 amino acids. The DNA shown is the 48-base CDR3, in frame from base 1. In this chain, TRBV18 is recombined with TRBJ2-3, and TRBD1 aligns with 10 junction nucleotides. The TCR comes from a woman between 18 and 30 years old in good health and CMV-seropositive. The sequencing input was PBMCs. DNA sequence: TGTGCCAGCTCACCACCGGACAGGGGGTCCACGGATACGCAGTATTTT. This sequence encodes CASSPPDRGSTDTQYF.